This T cell receptor beta chain was retrieved from a study of identical twins. The CDR3 length is 16 residues. The V and J ends lost 5 bases and 6 bases respectively, with 21 bases between them. The germline gives CDR1 SGHVS, CDR2 FQNEAQ. A single record per CDR3 protein comes from TCRdb applying MiXCR to the 5' RACE reads. The sample consists of more than 200,000 distinct CDR3 sequences, around 15% of them appearing once. A few counts support this clonotype. The TCR comes from a woman under 30 in good health. The J gene is TRBJ2-3, the V gene TRBV7-8; the D gene is possibly TRBD1 (6 bases). Sequenced material: memory (CD45RO+) T cells sorted from blood. CDR3 sequence: CASSPPAPNRADTQYF. The CDR3 DNA reads TGTGCCAGCAGCCCACCTGCCCCCAACAGGGCGGATACGCAGTATTTT.